Below are 13 T cell receptor beta chains sequenced from a single sample in a study of blood T cell repertoires in COVID-19. Only in-frame clones appear in the TCRdb table, and some are missing; sequencing was by immunoSEQ multiplex PCR. The data contain approximately 220,000 clones, around 85% of them singletons. Material: PBMCs or T cells enriched from blood (not recorded which). The origin of the receptors is a woman aged 40 to 50 with acute COVID-19.

This chain uses TRBV2 with TRBJ2-7; TRBD2 might be the D (7 bases). The CDR3 consists of 15 residues. The V end lost 4 bases, the J end lost 0 bases, and 13 bases lay between the germline ends. CDR1 SNHLY and CDR2 FYNNEI come from the germline V gene. In nucleotides, the CDR3 is TGTGCCAGCAGTGCGGGCGGGGGCGGCTCCTACGAGCAGTACTTC. This gives the protein CASSAGGGGSYEQYF.

This clone showed up just once. This sequence joins TRBV6-5 and TRBJ2-7; D may be TRBD1 (6 bases). The CDR3 sequence is 15 residues long. Germline-derived CDR1 and CDR2 are MNHEY and SVGAGI. V was pared by 8 bases and J by 4 bases, with 21 bases between. The CDR3, as DNA: TGTGCCAGCGGGGCAGGGGAGCCCCCTATTTACGAGCAGTACTTC. Amino acids: CASGAGEPPIYEQYF.

This sequence joins TRBV7-2 and TRBJ1-4; 9 bases fit TRBD1. Trimming took 4 bases from V and 7 from J; bases not matched to a gene: 13. Germline V gives CDR1 SGHTA, CDR2 FQGNSA. This CDR3 comprises 17 residues. CDR3: CASSSDVYRGLSEKLFF. CDR3 sequence (DNA): TGTGCCAGCAGCTCGGACGTGTACAGGGGGCTAAGTGAAAAACTGTTTTTT.

This clone was seen more than once but under ten times. The chain has TRBV30 and TRBJ1-5, with D uncertain. Per the germline V gene, CDR1 is GTSNPN and CDR2 is SVGIG (reference sequence). Trimming removed 1 base from V and 2 bases from J, with 9 bases in between. The CDR3 has 14 residues. The CDR3 here is CAWSGASGNQPQHF. CDR3 coding DNA: TGTGCCTGGAGTGGGGCCTCGGGCAATCAGCCCCAGCATTTT.

The chain employs TRBV20-1 and TRBJ2-2; the D is unclear. Trimming removed 6 bases from V and 3 bases from J, with 5 bases in between. The CDR3 is 11 amino acids. The germline gives CDR1 DFQATT, CDR2 SNEGSKA (reference sequence). For the CDR3, the DNA is TGCAGTGCCCTCTACACCGGGGAGCTGTTTTTT. Translated: CSALYTGELFF.

The rearrangement uses TRBV27 and TRBJ1-2; D may be TRBD1 (6 bases). Trimming removed 4 bases from V and 10 bases from J, with 19 bases in between. This CDR3 has 14 amino acids. Germline V lookup: CDR1 MNHEY, CDR2 SMNVEV (reference sequence). CDR3 coding DNA: TGTGCCAGCAGTTCCGGACAGAGCCTACTACACTACACCTTC. It codes for CASSSGQSLLHYTF.

The chain carries TRBV30 and TRBJ1-2; possibly TRBD1 for D (6 bases). The CDR3 consists of 11 residues. Germline CDR1 reads GTSNPN; CDR2 reads SVGIG (reference sequence). V was clipped by 5 bases and J by 9 bases, with 13 bases between them. The CDR3 DNA reads TGTGCCTGGTTTACAGGGAAACGCTACACCTTC. The encoded protein is CAWFTGKRYTF.

CDR3 DNA sequence: TGTGCCAGCAGCAGGACTAGAACTGGGGCCAACGTCCTGACTTTC. Translation gives CASSRTRTGANVLTF. The genes are TRBV7-3 and TRBJ2-6; 7 bases map to TRBD2. Unmatched junction bases numbered 3, after V lost 5 bases and J lost 2 bases. Germline CDR1 is SGHTA and CDR2 is FQGTGA. The CDR3 is 15 residues long.

The table lists this clone with a few counts. The chain couples TRBV15 to TRBJ1-2, with D possibly being TRBD1 (5 bases). CDR3 length: 15 residues. The germline V and J ends were trimmed by 0 bases and 4 bases, with 12 bases remaining between them. The germline V gene has CDR1 LNHNV and CDR2 YYDKDF (reference sequence). The CDR3 DNA sequence: TGTGCCACCAGCAGAGATCGCGGGGACGTCTATGGCTACACCTTC. Its protein is CATSRDRGDVYGYTF. The full variable domain, completed using reference TRBV15 and TRBJ1-2, is DAMVIQNPRYQVTQFGKPVTLSCSQTLNHNVMYWYQQKSSQAPKLLFHYYDKDFNNEADTPDNFQSRRPNTSFCFLDIRSPGLGDTAMYLCATSRDRGDVYGYTFGSGTRLTVV.

V usage is TRBV19 and J usage is TRBJ2-7, with 12 bases that match TRBD2. The CDR3 has 14 amino acids. Germline assignment: CDR1 LNHDA and CDR2 SQIVND (reference sequence). The J segment lost 3 bases and the V segment lost 6 bases, leaving 3 bases of the junction unmatched. The CDR3 DNA reads as TGTGCCAGTAGCCGGACTAGCGGGAACTACGAGCAGTACTTC. Translation: CASSRTSGNYEQYF.

The chain recombines TRBV28 with TRBJ1-6, with D possibly matching TRBD1 (5 bases). Trimming shortened V by 7 bases and J by 15 bases, and 16 bases separated the two germline ends. Germline V gene sequence: CDR1 MDHEN, CDR2 SYDVKM. The CDR3 sequence is 12 residues long. The CDR3 DNA follows: TGTGCCAGCAACCTTGACAGAGAGGACCTCCACTTT. Its protein product is CASNLDREDLHF. The complete variable domain, with remaining parts taken from reference TRBV28 and TRBJ1-6, reads DVKVTQSSRYLVKRTGEKVFLECVQDMDHENMFWYRQDPGLGLRLIYFSYDVKMKEKGDIPEGYSVSREKKERFSLILESASTNQTSMYLCASNLDREDLHFGNGTRLTVT.

In its sample, this clone was seen a few times. The gene calls are TRBV24-1 and TRBJ2-6; unclear D gene. CDR1 is KGHDR, CDR2 SFDVKD, per germline. Trimming stripped 7 bases from V and 0 bases from J, with 6 bases between. The CDR3 spans 14 residues. The CDR3 bases are TGTGCCACCAGGGCCACCTCTGGGGCCAACGTCCTGACTTTC. Translating it yields CATRATSGANVLTF.

V usage is TRBV5-6 and J usage is TRBJ2-3; D perhaps matches TRBD2 (6 bases). V was trimmed by 2 bases and J by 5 bases, leaving 15 bases between them. Germline CDR1 is SGHDT and CDR2 is YYEEEE. There are 15 residues in the CDR3. As DNA, the CDR3 is TGTGCCAGCAGCTTTCTTCCTGCGGGGAAAGATACGCAGTATTTT. It yields the protein CASSFLPAGKDTQYF.